A selection of T cell receptor beta chains follows, all from one sample in a study of Ad26.COV2.S vaccination and SARS-CoV-2 variants. Profiled with immunoSEQ multiplex PCR; TCRdb holds only in-frame clones, not every one. The sample yields about 500,000 clones, nearly 90% seen once. Source: peripheral blood, taken in a trial of Ad26.COV2.S vaccine versus placebo. Receptors originate from a person between 18 and 60 years old who received the Ad26.COV2.S COVID-19 vaccine or a placebo. CDR3s include the opening cysteine and the closing phenylalanine or tryptophan.

J gene: TRBJ2-7
V gene: TRBV11-2
CDR3 protein: CASSPQVLYEQYF

J gene: TRBJ1-1
V gene: TRBV5-1
CDR3 protein: CASSLEGSPNTEAFF

J gene: TRBJ1-2
V gene: TRBV27
CDR3 protein: CASSLNPGGDGYTF

J gene: TRBJ2-3
V gene: TRBV9
CDR3 protein: CASAEVLGNTDTQYF

J gene: TRBJ2-5
V gene: TRBV6-2/TRBV6-3
CDR3 protein: CASSYPEETQYF

J gene: TRBJ2-5
V gene: TRBV7-8
CDR3 protein: CASSLAFGGSLTQYF

J gene: TRBJ1-6
V gene: TRBV6-5
CDR3 protein: CASSYSQGANSPLHF

J gene: TRBJ2-1
V gene: TRBV7-6
CDR3 protein: CASSLGGGAYNEQFF

J gene: TRBJ2-1
V gene: TRBV18
CDR3 protein: CASSPLDYEQFF

J gene: TRBJ1-5
V gene: TRBV27
CDR3 protein: CASHYQPQHF

J gene: TRBJ2-2
V gene: TRBV28
CDR3 protein: CASSLRGIRIRGTGELFF

J gene: TRBJ2-5
V gene: TRBV12-3/TRBV12-4
CDR3 protein: CASRNLAGETQYF

J gene: TRBJ1-5
V gene: TRBV28
CDR3 protein: CASTPTQGNSNQPQHF

J gene: TRBJ2-7
V gene: TRBV7-8
CDR3 protein: CASSGQGPYEQYF

J gene: TRBJ2-3
V gene: TRBV2
CDR3 protein: CASGFELTDTQYF

J gene: TRBJ2-1
V gene: TRBV29-1
CDR3 protein: CSVDSNGVRQFF

J gene: TRBJ2-2
V gene: TRBV7-9
CDR3 protein: CASRVGGTGELFF

J gene: TRBJ1-2
V gene: TRBV28
CDR3 protein: CASSFGLSDYGYTF

J gene: TRBJ1-6
V gene: TRBV3-1/TRBV3-2
CDR3 protein: CASSQAYNSPLHF

J gene: TRBJ2-5
V gene: TRBV3-1/TRBV3-2
CDR3 protein: CASSQRGSQRGQETQYF

J gene: TRBJ1-1
V gene: TRBV29-1
CDR3 protein: CSVDHPLGTEAFF

J gene: TRBJ1-6
V gene: TRBV7-2
CDR3 protein: CASSLVIGGEGSPLHF

J gene: TRBJ1-5
V gene: TRBV18
CDR3 protein: CASSHNSGGNQPQHF

J gene: TRBJ2-7
V gene: TRBV19
CDR3 protein: CATGDTTYEQYF

J gene: TRBJ2-7
V gene: TRBV3-1/TRBV3-2
CDR3 protein: CASSQGTGYEQYF

J gene: TRBJ1-5
V gene: TRBV6-2/TRBV6-3
CDR3 protein: CASSYSARQPQHF

J gene: TRBJ1-1
V gene: TRBV6-5
CDR3 protein: CASSNTELTEAFF

J gene: TRBJ2-6
V gene: TRBV2
CDR3 protein: CASSGAQGALGANVLTF

J gene: TRBJ1-3
V gene: TRBV19
CDR3 protein: CASNTGEGRSGNTIYF

J gene: TRBJ2-7
V gene: TRBV12-3/TRBV12-4
CDR3 protein: CASTLGGALSPNF